The 30 T cell receptor beta chains below were found in one sample sequenced in a study of blood T cell repertoires in COVID-19. Measured with immunoSEQ multiplex PCR; TCRdb has only the in-frame clones, and not every one. The data contain roughly 380,000 clones, around 87% of them singletons. Sequences were obtained from PBMCs or T cells enriched from blood (not recorded which). Receptors were obtained from a man between 25 and 39 years old who had recovered from COVID-19.

The chain couples TRBV7-9 to TRBJ2-2, with 7 bases lining up with TRBD1. CDR1 is SEHNR and CDR2 is FQNEAQ in the germline V gene (reference sequence). V trimming: 5 bases; J trimming: 6 bases; junction bases outside the gene matches: 18. There are 18 residues in the CDR3. As DNA, the CDR3 is TGTGCCAGCAGCCTAACGGACGGGGACAGCCCGGTCCCCGGGGAGCTGTTTTTT. Its protein product is CASSLTDGDSPVPGELFF.

This clone occurred a few times. The rearrangement uses TRBV3-1 (or the pseudogene TRBV3-2) and TRBJ2-7; the D gene is possibly TRBD2 (6 bases). Germline V CDR1 and CDR2: LGHDT, YNNKEL (reference sequence). CDR3 length: 12 amino acids. CDR3 amino acids: CVSEGFAYEQYF. The CDR3 region has the DNA TGTGTCTCGGAGGGCTTCGCCTACGAGCAGTACTTC.

This clone was detected a few times. This sequence joins TRBV6-6 and TRBJ1-6; 9 bases align to TRBD1. This CDR3 contains 14 residues. Germline CDR1 MNHNY, CDR2 SVGAGI (reference sequence). After removal of 2 bases from V and 11 bases from J, the junction contained 4 bases not matched to a gene. DNA of the CDR3: TGTGCCAGCAGTTACGGGACAGGGACAACACCCCTCCACTTT. Its translation: CASSYGTGTTPLHF.

V usage is TRBV6-1 and J usage is TRBJ1-1; D gene unclear. Germline CDR1 MNHNS, CDR2 SASEGT. The CDR3 has 13 residues. V was cut by 2 bases and J by 5 bases, with 9 bases left in between. The CDR3 protein is CASSEIGFTEAFF. CDR3 DNA sequence: TGTGCCAGCAGTGAAATCGGTTTTACTGAAGCTTTCTTT.

CDR3 bases: TGCGCCAGCAGCTTGGTGGGCGGCGGGGGCCAAGAGACCCAGTACTTC. Protein: CASSLVGGGGQETQYF. This chain links TRBV5-1 with TRBJ2-5; TRBD2 matches at 7 bases. This CDR3 spans 16 amino acids. Germline trimming cut 0 bases from V and 1 base from J; bases unmatched to any gene: 6. Germline CDR1 and CDR2: SGHRS and YFSETQ.

V and J are TRBV30 and TRBJ2-7; 8 bases line up with TRBD1. The CDR3 has 14 amino acids. J lost 2 bases, V lost 0 bases, and 3 bases had no gene match. CDR1 is GTSNPN, CDR2 SVGIG, per germline (reference sequence). CDR3 in DNA: TGTGCCTGGAGTGTCGGACAGGGACCCTACGAGCAGTACTTC. This codes for CAWSVGQGPYEQYF.

The gene calls are TRBV14 and TRBJ1-1; a weak D match, TRBD1 (5 bases). Germline CDR1 is SGHDN and CDR2 is FVKESK. The CDR3 length is 15 residues. The germline V and J ends were trimmed by 4 bases and 0 bases, with 12 bases remaining between them. CDR3 amino acids: CASSRGKNMNTEAFF. The CDR3 coding sequence is TGTGCCAGCAGCCGGGGCAAGAACATGAACACTGAAGCTTTCTTT.

The chain carries TRBV19 and TRBJ1-2; 7 nucleotides align to TRBD1. Germline V gene data show CDR1 as LNHDA and CDR2 as SQIVND (reference sequence). V trimming: 0 bases; J trimming: 5 bases; junction bases outside the gene matches: 15. The CDR3 has 18 amino acids. The DNA of the CDR3 is TGTGCCAGTAGTATAGAACGTTATTTAGGGACAGCTGTATATGGCTACACCTTC. Protein: CASSIERYLGTAVYGYTF.

This chain links TRBV5-4 with TRBJ2-1, with no clear D. The CDR3 is 12 residues long. V was cut by 4 bases and J by 9 bases, with 11 bases left in between. Germline CDR1 SGHNT, CDR2 YYREEE (reference sequence). The CDR3 is CASSSSPTEQFF. DNA for the CDR3: TGTGCCAGCAGCAGCTCCCCAACTGAGCAGTTCTTC.

This chain links TRBV11-2 with TRBJ1-1; no firm D call. Germline V gene data show CDR1 as SGHAT and CDR2 as FQNNGV. V lost 2 bases and J 3 bases, leaving 13 bases between the germline ends. The CDR3 length is 15 residues. The CDR3 spells CASSLSREVDTEAFF. The DNA for the CDR3 is TGTGCCAGCAGCTTATCCCGGGAAGTGGACACTGAAGCTTTCTTT.

This rearrangement joins TRBV27 to TRBJ1-2; D is perhaps TRBD1 (6 bases). Trimming cost V 5 bases and J 0 bases, with 7 bases left between them. This CDR3 is built from 13 residues. From germline, CDR1 is MNHEY and CDR2 SMNVEV (reference sequence). CDR3 sequence reads: CASSRTANYGYTF. For the CDR3, the DNA is TGTGCCAGCAGTAGGACAGCTAACTATGGCTACACCTTC.

V is TRBV3-1 (or the pseudogene TRBV3-2) and J is TRBJ1-2; possible D gene TRBD1, 6 bases. V was trimmed by 1 base and J by 8 bases, leaving 20 bases between them. This CDR3 contains 16 residues. The germline CDR1 and CDR2 sequences are LGHDT and YNNKEL (reference sequence). The CDR3 is CASSQAGYEAGEGYTF. The CDR3 DNA reads as TGTGCCAGCAGCCAAGCCGGGTACGAGGCAGGGGAGGGCTACACCTTC.

This clone was seen a handful of times. The chain is built from TRBV10-2 and TRBJ1-5; 8 bases are shared with TRBD1. V gave up 8 bases and J gave up 6 bases; unmatched junction bases: 6. This CDR3 region has 13 residues. Germline-derived CDR1 and CDR2 are WSHSY and SAAADI. CDR3 sequence reads: CASEDRGGQPQHF. As DNA, the CDR3 is TGCGCCAGCGAAGACAGGGGAGGTCAGCCCCAGCATTTT.

This rearrangement joins TRBV29-1 to TRBJ2-7, with TRBD1 as a possible D gene (6 bases). CDR1 and CDR2 from the germline V gene are SQVTM and ANQGSEA. CDR3 length: 12 amino acids. Trimming removed 6 bases at V and 3 bases at J, with 12 bases between. In DNA, the CDR3 is TGCAGCGTAGGACAGACTCTCTACGAGCAGTACTTC. Protein: CSVGQTLYEQYF.

V is TRBV19 and J is TRBJ1-2; D call uncertain. The CDR3 runs 13 residues. Germline V gene data show CDR1 as LNHDA and CDR2 as SQIVND (reference sequence). The ends were cut back, 4 bases at V and 5 bases at J, with 11 bases in the middle. This chain's CDR3 is CASSKAASYGYTF. In DNA, the CDR3 is TGTGCCAGTAGTAAGGCAGCGTCGTATGGCTACACCTTC.

This clone has only one observation. The chain recombines TRBV27 with TRBJ1-2; a weak D match, TRBD1 (6 bases). The V and J ends lost 1 base and 7 bases respectively, with 10 bases between them. This CDR3 has 13 residues. Germline CDR1 MNHEY, CDR2 SMNVEV (reference sequence). Here the CDR3 DNA reads TGTGCCAGCAGTTTATATCAGGGGCTTGGCTACACCTTC. Translation: CASSLYQGLGYTF.

This clone was observed once. The V gene is TRBV3-1 (or the pseudogene TRBV3-2), the J gene TRBJ2-1, with TRBD2 matching 8 bases. The germline CDR1 and CDR2 sequences are LGHDT and YNNKEL (reference sequence). V gave up 2 bases and J gave up 7 bases; unmatched junction bases: 13. This CDR3 contains 17 residues. CDR3 residues: CASSQWGSGVLRNEQFF. CDR3 bases: TGTGCCAGCAGCCAATGGGGTAGCGGGGTCCTGCGGAATGAGCAGTTCTTC.

CDR3 residues: CASSRTGGQTQYF. The CDR3 DNA follows: TGTGCCAGCTCACGGACCGGGGGTCAGACCCAGTACTTC. V usage is TRBV18 and J usage is TRBJ2-5, with D possibly matching TRBD2 (6 bases). Germline V gene lookup returns CDR1 KGHSH and CDR2 LQKENI. This CDR3 has 13 residues. V lost 4 bases and J lost 6, with 12 bases in between. The full variable domain, rest sourced from reference TRBV18 and TRBJ2-5, is NAGVMQNPRHLVRRRGQEARLRCSPMKGHSHVYWYRQLPEEGLKFMVYLQKENIIDESGMPKERFSAEFPKEGPSILRIQQVVRGDSAAYFCASSRTGGQTQYFGPGTRLLVL.

The genes are TRBV4-3 and TRBJ2-7; D gene unclear. Germline CDR1 is LGHNA and CDR2 is YSLEER. The CDR3 is 15 amino acids. V lost 0 bases and J lost 0, with 9 bases in between. CDR3 sequence reads: CASSQDRVISYEQYF. In DNA form, the CDR3 reads TGCGCCAGCAGCCAAGATCGGGTGATCTCCTACGAGCAGTACTTC.

J is TRBJ1-1 and V is TRBV5-1; the D is unclear. Germline-derived CDR1 and CDR2 are SGHRS and YFSETQ. Trimming pared 1 base from V and 8 bases from J, leaving 15 bases between. This CDR3 is 14 amino acids long. CDR3 in DNA: TGCGCCAGCAGCTTGAATTTTGGTCGAGGGGAAGCTTTCTTT. Protein sequence: CASSLNFGRGEAFF.

CDR3 residues: CASSQLLAGSYEQYF. The CDR3 DNA follows: TGTGCCAGCAGCCAATTGCTAGCGGGTTCCTACGAGCAGTACTTC. V and J are TRBV3-1 (or the pseudogene TRBV3-2) and TRBJ2-7; 8 nucleotides agree with TRBD2. Germline-derived CDR1 and CDR2 are LGHDT and YNNKEL (reference sequence). This CDR3 is 15 amino acids long. With V trimmed by 2 bases and J by 1 base, 4 bases remained unmatched.

V and J are TRBV7-9 and TRBJ2-3, with 7 nucleotides matching TRBD2. The length of the CDR3 is 17 residues. With 6 bases clipped from V and 3 bases from J, the junction kept 15 bases outside the gene matches. The germline CDR1 and CDR2 sequences are SEHNR and FQNEAQ (reference sequence). The CDR3 is CASSHPMLAAYTDTQYF. CDR3 DNA sequence: TGTGCCAGCAGTCATCCCATGCTAGCGGCCTATACAGATACGCAGTATTTT. The full variable domain, completed using reference TRBV7-9 and TRBJ2-3, is DTGVSQNPRHKITKRGQNVTFRCDPISEHNRLYWYRQTLGQGPEFLTYFQNEAQLEKSRLLSDRFSAERPKGSFSTLEIQRTEQGDSAMYLCASSHPMLAAYTDTQYFGPGTRLTVL.

The V call is TRBV9, the J call TRBJ2-1, with TRBD1 as a possible D gene (6 bases). The V gene's germline CDR1 is SGDLS and CDR2 YYNGEE. This CDR3 spans 15 amino acids. Between the trimmed V and J ends, which lost 4 bases and 2 bases, there was a span of 13 bases. The DNA for the CDR3 is TGTGCCAGCAGCCACCACAGGGCCGCCTACAATGAGCAGTTCTTC. It is translated as CASSHHRAAYNEQFF.

The chain joins TRBV5-5 to TRBJ2-7, with a possible D match to TRBD2 (6 bases). The CDR3 totals 13 residues. Looked up from germline, CDR1 is SGHKS and CDR2 is YYEKEE (reference sequence). Between the trimmed V and J ends, which lost 4 bases and 9 bases, there was a span of 17 bases. Here the CDR3 reads CASSGGTPVRQYF. The DNA of the CDR3 is TGTGCCAGCAGCGGCGGGACTCCAGTTCGGCAGTACTTC.

This sequence joins TRBV6-5 and TRBJ2-2, with 8 bases lining up with TRBD1. This CDR3 has 15 amino acids. Per the germline V gene, CDR1 is MNHEY and CDR2 is SVGAGI. The V and J ends lost 6 bases and 1 base, in that order; junction bases with no gene match: 4. Here the CDR3 reads CASRPGTGNTGELFF. The CDR3 nucleotides are TGTGCCAGCAGGCCAGGGACAGGGAACACCGGGGAGCTGTTTTTT.

The rearrangement joins TRBV27 to TRBJ2-3; no definite D call. Trimming took off 3 bases at V and 0 bases at J, with 10 bases between the two ends. This CDR3 contains 15 residues. Germline V gene lookup returns CDR1 MNHEY and CDR2 SMNVEV (reference sequence). CDR3 in DNA: TGTGCCAGCAGTTTTACGGCGGTTAGCACAGATACGCAGTATTTT. Its protein product is CASSFTAVSTDTQYF.

The chain uses TRBV7-9 and TRBJ2-2; 7 positions match TRBD1. The junction had 4 bases not matched to a gene; V was cut back by 5 bases and J by 4 bases. There are 14 residues in the CDR3. In germline, CDR1 is SEHNR, CDR2 FQNEAQ (reference sequence). The CDR3 reads CASSRQGATGELFF. CDR3 in DNA: TGTGCCAGCAGCCGACAGGGTGCCACCGGGGAGCTGTTTTTT.

The chain links TRBV4-3 to TRBJ1-5; maybe TRBD1 (5 bases). The CDR3 consists of 15 residues. Looked up from germline, CDR1 is LGHNA and CDR2 is YSLEER. V lost 0 bases, J lost 6 bases, and 12 bases lay in between. The CDR3 loop reads CASSQDWQGGQPQHF. CDR3 DNA sequence: TGCGCCAGCAGCCAAGACTGGCAGGGAGGTCAGCCCCAGCATTTT.

The J gene is TRBJ2-7, the V gene TRBV11-2; D is ambiguous. Looked up from germline, CDR1 is SGHAT and CDR2 is FQNNGV. CDR3 size: 11 residues. V lost 5 bases, J lost 2 bases, and 4 bases lay in between. CDR3 residues: CASSAAYEQYF. The CDR3 region has the DNA TGTGCCAGCAGCGCGGCCTACGAGCAGTACTTC.

The chain joins TRBV7-2 to TRBJ1-1; the D gene is possibly TRBD1 (5 bases). Deletions cut 1 base from V and 6 bases from J, with 9 bases between. Per the germline V gene, CDR1 is SGHTA and CDR2 is FQGNSA. The CDR3 covers 13 residues. The CDR3 is CASSLGTFSEAFF. CDR3 bases: TGTGCCAGCAGCTTAGGGACATTCTCTGAAGCTTTCTTT.